This T cell receptor beta chain was identified in a study of Graves' ophthalmopathy and Graves' hyperthyroidism. Overall study findings and caveats: Also, most clonotypes expanded in the thyroid above 0.001 frequency appeared in blood. In separating ophthalmopathy from stable hyperthyroidism, a 13-signature model achieved roughly 89% sensitivity and 81.08% specificity.

This clonotype was recorded once. As yet, its antigen is unknown. The authors amplified TCR beta CDR3 regions, and they did so from RNA transcripts for repertoire sequencing. Amplification began with first-round RT-PCR using HTBI primers, then second-round multiplex PCR was performed. TCRdb passed the multiplex PCR reads through MiXCR, listing each CDR3 protein once. The sample consists of under 800,000 distinct CDR3 sequences, about 20% of them appearing once. Germline V gene lookup returns CDR1 SNHLY and CDR2 FYNNEI. CDR3 size: 14 residues. V lost 2 bases to trimming and J lost 4 bases, with 11 bases between them. Recruitment covered hyperthyroidism patients aged 18 to 65 whose new diagnosis was of under 2 months' duration. Diagnosis used clinical symptoms, serum thyroxine, TRAb, thyroid ultrasound and orbital computed tomography.

Sequencing was performed on peripheral blood. This receptor was obtained from a woman aged 18 to 35 with stable Graves' hyperthyroidism. Some clones in this sample may be carry-over from other donors' samples. This chain uses TRBV2 with TRBJ2-5, with a possible D match to TRBD2 (5 bases). This CDR3 reads CASSESIRGETQYF. In DNA form, the CDR3 reads TGTGCCAGCAGTGAATCTATCCGGGGAGAGACCCAGTACTTC.